This entry concerns a single T cell receptor beta chain. The antigen remains unidentified. Clones were read by immunoSEQ multiplex PCR, and TCRdb kept only the in-frame ones, dropping some. The table includes about 56,000 clones, roughly three quarters detected once. The sample is drawn from a study of T cell responses to AZD1222 COVID-19 vaccine. Study-level findings and limits: Baseline seropositivity characterized only a handful of AZD1222 recipients.

There are 14 residues in the CDR3. V lost 6 bases to trimming and J lost 1 base; unmatched junction nucleotides: 2. Germline CDR1 reads SQVTM; CDR2 reads ANQGSEA. The rearrangement links TRBV29-1 to TRBJ2-6; TRBD2 matches 8 bases. This sequence was found in an adult who received the AZD1222 COVID-19 vaccine. The source material was peripheral blood, sampled 28 days after the second AZD1222 dose. Here the CDR3 reads CSVGGGSGANVLTF. CDR3 nucleotide sequence: TGCAGCGTCGGGGGGGGATCTGGGGCCAACGTCCTGACTTTC. The whole variable domain, remainder taken from reference TRBV29-1 and TRBJ2-6, is SAVISQKPSRDICQRGTSLTIQCQVDSQVTMMFWYRQQPGQSLTLIATANQGSEATYESGFVIDKFPISRPNLTFSTLTVSNMSPEDSSIYLCSVGGGSGANVLTFGAGSRLTVL.